Listed here is a single T cell receptor (beta chain). Its target is unknown. The sample carries other DNA sequences with the same CDR3. Data came from immunoSEQ multiplex PCR; TCRdb stores just in-frame clones and leaves some out. The table shows about 1.1 million clones, with roughly 80% occurring only once. Germline CDR1 and CDR2: KGHSH and LQKENI. Trimming cost V 2 bases and J 1 base, with 5 bases left between them. The CDR3 is made up of 13 amino acids. The data belong to a study of shared clonotypes between healthy human individuals. Study-level findings and limits: Rarefaction revealed incomplete sorted-subset sequencing despite large depth.

Input material: memory CD4+ T cells from PBMCs. Subset: CD45RA-negative fraction. The rearrangement uses TRBV18 and TRBJ1-1, with D unresolved. The TCR sequence derives from a man aged 18 to 29 in good health. Some clones in this sample may be carry-over from other donors' samples. CDR3 sequence reads: CASSPVRNTEAFF. CDR3 nucleotide sequence: TGTGCCAGCTCACCAGTCAGGAACACTGAAGCTTTCTTT. Full variable domain (missing parts from reference TRBV18 and TRBJ1-1): NAGVMQNPRHLVRRRGQEARLRCSPMKGHSHVYWYRQLPEEGLKFMVYLQKENIIDESGMPKERFSAEFPKEGPSILRIQQVVRGDSAAYFCASSPVRNTEAFFGQGTRLTVV.